This TCR beta chain was sequenced in a study of identical twins. Comments on this clonotype: What it recognizes is unknown.

The length of the CDR3 is 15 residues. V lost 1 base to trimming and J lost 6 bases, with 13 bases between them. The germline gives CDR1 MGHRA, CDR2 YSYEKL. Template switching (which added a universal primer site) was used, and cDNA carried unique molecular identifiers. TCRdb re-derived calls from the 5' RACE reads in MiXCR, one entry per CDR3 protein. This sample has about 240,000 distinct CDR3 sequences, with approximately 8% found just once. No donor was unhealthy or non-Caucasian. Study-level points and caveats: Researchers reported excess low generation probability among twin-shared out-of-frame alpha sequences.

A further study also used this sample, focusing on yellow fever vaccine responses in identical twins.

Sequenced: CD8+ T cells sorted from blood. The receptor was derived from a woman aged 18-29 years in good health. This chain uses TRBV4-1 with TRBJ2-1; tentatively, D is TRBD2 (5 bases). CDR3 DNA: TGCGCCAGCAGCCAAGCCGGGAAAACATTCAATGAGCAGTTCTTC. This sequence encodes CASSQAGKTFNEQFF.